The present TCR beta chain was sequenced within a study of cytomegalovirus exposure and HLA in healthy donors. This clone was observed a handful of times. Its specificity is not known. The PCR contained 60 Vbeta and 13 Jbeta primers. Assay used: immunoSEQ multiplex PCR; TCRdb lists only in-frame clones, some missing. The table has about 140,000 clones, roughly 76% seen once. Germline CDR1 reads SGHRS; CDR2 reads YFSETQ. V shed 3 bases and J shed 2 bases, with 17 bases lying between them. This CDR3 has 17 amino acids. Overall study findings and caveats: In a later analysis, at a false discovery rate of 0.05, about 15,000 TCR beta sequences were associated with HLA alleles. Most of the TCR beta V segments (in an earlier analysis) were productive either about 87% or about 30% of the time. Reported findings show TCR beta sequences accurately forecast HLA-A and HLA-B alleles in most subjects.

The sample consisted of PBMCs. The chain joins TRBV5-1 to TRBJ1-4; D is possibly TRBD1 (5 bases). This TCR was sampled from a human donor in good health. The CDR3: CASSSSTVGKTNEKLFF. The CDR3 DNA reads as TGCGCCAGCAGCTCGTCGACAGTAGGGAAGACTAATGAAAAACTGTTTTTT.